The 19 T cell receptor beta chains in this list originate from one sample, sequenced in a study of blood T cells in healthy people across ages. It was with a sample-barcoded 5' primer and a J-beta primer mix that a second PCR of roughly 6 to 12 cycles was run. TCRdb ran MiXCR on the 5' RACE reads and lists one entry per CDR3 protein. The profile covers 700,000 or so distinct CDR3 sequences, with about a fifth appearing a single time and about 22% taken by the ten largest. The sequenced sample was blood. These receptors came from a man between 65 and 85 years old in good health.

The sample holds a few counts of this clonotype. The CDR3 loop reads CASSFWTGEGNEQFF. As DNA, the CDR3 is TGTGCCAGCAGCTTTTGGACAGGGGAAGGAAATGAGCAGTTCTTC. The chain has TRBV7-9 and TRBJ2-1; 9 bases are shared with TRBD1. Germline V gene data show CDR1 as SEHNR and CDR2 as FQNEAQ (reference sequence). The CDR3 has 15 amino acids. The V segment lost 3 bases and the J segment 7 bases; nucleotides outside the gene matches: 7.

The CDR3 DNA follows: TGCAGTGCCCCTAGGGGGCTTAATCAGCCCCAGCATTTT. This codes for CSAPRGLNQPQHF. The rearrangement uses TRBV20-1 and TRBJ1-5, with 7 bases fitting TRBD1. J gave up 4 bases and V 6 bases, and 6 bases lay outside the gene matches. Germline V gene sequence: CDR1 DFQATT, CDR2 SNEGSKA (reference sequence). CDR3 length equals 13 residues.

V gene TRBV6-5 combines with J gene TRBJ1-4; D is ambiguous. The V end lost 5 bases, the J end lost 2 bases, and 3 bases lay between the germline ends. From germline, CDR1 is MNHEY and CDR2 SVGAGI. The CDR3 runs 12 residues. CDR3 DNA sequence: TGTGCCAGCAGTAATACTAATGAAAAACTGTTTTTT. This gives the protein CASSNTNEKLFF.

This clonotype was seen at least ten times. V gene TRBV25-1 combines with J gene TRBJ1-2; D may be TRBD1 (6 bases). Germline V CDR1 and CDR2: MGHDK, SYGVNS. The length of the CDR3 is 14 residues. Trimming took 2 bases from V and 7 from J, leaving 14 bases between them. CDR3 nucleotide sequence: TGTGCCAGCAGTGAAGACAGGAATGTTGGTGGCTACACCTTC. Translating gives CASSEDRNVGGYTF.

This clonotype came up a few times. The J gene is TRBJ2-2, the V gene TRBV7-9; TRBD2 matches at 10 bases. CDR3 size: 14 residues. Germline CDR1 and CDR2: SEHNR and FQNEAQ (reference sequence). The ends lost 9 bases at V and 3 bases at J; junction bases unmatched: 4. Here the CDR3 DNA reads TGTGCCAGATCTAGCGGGGGAGACACCGGGGAGCTGTTTTTT. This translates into CARSSGGDTGELFF.

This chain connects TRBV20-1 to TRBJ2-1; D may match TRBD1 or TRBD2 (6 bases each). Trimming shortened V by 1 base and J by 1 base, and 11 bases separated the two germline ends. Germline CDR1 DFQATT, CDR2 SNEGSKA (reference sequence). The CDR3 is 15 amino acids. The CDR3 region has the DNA TGCAGTGCTAGAGGGGGGGCTCCTTCCTACAATGAGCAGTTCTTC. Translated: CSARGGAPSYNEQFF.

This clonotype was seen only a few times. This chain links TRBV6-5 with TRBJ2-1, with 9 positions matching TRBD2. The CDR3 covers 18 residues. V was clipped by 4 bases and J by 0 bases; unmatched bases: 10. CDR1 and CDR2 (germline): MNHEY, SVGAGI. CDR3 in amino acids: CASSSLGGRGGSYNEQFF. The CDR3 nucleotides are TGTGCCAGCAGTTCCTTAGGAGGGCGGGGGGGCTCCTACAATGAGCAGTTCTTC.

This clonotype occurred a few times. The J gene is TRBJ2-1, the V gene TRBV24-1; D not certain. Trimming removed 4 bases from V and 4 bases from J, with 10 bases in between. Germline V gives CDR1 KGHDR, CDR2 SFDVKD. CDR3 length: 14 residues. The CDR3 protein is CATSETGRYNEQFF. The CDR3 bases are TGTGCCACCAGTGAAACCGGACGGTACAATGAGCAGTTCTTC.

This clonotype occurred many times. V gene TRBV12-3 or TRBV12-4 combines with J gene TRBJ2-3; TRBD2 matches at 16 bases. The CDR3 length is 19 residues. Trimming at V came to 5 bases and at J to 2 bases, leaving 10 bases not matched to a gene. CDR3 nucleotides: TGTGCCAGCAGTCAAGTCCCGGGACTAGCGGGAGGGCCCACAGATACGCAGTATTTT. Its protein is CASSQVPGLAGGPTDTQYF.

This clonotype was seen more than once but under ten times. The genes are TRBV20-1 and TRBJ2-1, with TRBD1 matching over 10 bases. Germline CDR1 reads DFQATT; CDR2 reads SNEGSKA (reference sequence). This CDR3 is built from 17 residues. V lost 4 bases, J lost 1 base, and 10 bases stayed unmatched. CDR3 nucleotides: TGCAGTGCTAAATGGACAGGGGGAGTTTTATCCTACAATGAGCAGTTCTTC. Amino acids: CSAKWTGGVLSYNEQFF.

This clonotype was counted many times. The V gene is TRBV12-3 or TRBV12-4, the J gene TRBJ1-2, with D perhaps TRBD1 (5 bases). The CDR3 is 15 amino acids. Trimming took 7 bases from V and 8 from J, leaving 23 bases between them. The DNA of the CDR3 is TGTGCCAGCACCCAAGGGGACCCCCGAATTGGCGGCTACACCTTC. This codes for CASTQGDPRIGGYTF.

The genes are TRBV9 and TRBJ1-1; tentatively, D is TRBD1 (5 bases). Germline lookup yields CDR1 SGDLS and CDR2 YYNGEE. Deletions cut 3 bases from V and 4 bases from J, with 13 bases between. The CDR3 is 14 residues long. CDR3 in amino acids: CASSEDTRGTEAFF. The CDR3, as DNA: TGTGCCAGCAGCGAGGACACCCGGGGCACTGAAGCTTTCTTT.

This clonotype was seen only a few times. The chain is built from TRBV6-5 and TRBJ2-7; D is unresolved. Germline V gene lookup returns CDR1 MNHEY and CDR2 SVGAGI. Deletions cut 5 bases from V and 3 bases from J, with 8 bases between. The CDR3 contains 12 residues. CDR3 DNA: TGTGCCAGCAGTCGTATGGGCTACGAGCAGTACTTC. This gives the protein CASSRMGYEQYF.

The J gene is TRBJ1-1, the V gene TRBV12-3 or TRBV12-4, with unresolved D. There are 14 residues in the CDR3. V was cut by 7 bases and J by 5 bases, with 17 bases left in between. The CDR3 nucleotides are TGTGCCAGCACCTGGAGGGTCGGGGAAACTGAAGCTTTCTTT. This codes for CASTWRVGETEAFF.

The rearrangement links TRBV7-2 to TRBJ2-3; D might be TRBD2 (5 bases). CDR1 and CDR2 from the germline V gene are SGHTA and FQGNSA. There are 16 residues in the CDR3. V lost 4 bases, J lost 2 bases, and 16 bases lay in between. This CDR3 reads CASSSRSGLITDTQYF. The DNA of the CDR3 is TGTGCCAGCAGCTCAAGGAGCGGCCTCATCACAGATACGCAGTATTTT.

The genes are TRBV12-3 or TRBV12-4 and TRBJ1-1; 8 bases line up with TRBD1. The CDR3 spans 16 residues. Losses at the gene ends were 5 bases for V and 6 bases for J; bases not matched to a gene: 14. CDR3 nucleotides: TGTGCCAGCAGTAAGGACAGGGATCGGTTAAACGCTGAAGCTTTCTTT. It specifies CASSKDRDRLNAEAFF.

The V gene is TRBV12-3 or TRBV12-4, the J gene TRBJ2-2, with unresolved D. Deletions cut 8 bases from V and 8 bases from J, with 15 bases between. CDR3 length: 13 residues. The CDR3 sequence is CASGTSVRGELFF. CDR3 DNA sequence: TGTGCCAGCGGAACCTCCGTCCGAGGGGAGCTGTTTTTT.

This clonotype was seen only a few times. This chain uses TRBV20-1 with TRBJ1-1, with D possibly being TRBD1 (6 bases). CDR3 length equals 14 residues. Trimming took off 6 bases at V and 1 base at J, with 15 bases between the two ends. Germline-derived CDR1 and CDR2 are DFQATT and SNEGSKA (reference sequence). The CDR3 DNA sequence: TGCAGTGCCAAAAAGGACAGATGGAACACTGAAGCTTTCTTT. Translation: CSAKKDRWNTEAFF.

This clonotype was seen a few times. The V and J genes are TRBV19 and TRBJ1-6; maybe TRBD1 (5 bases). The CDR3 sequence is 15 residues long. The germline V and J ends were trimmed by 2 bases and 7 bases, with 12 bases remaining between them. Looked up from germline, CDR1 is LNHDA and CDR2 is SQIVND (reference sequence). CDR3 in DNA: TGTGCCAGTAGTATACGGGACTTACGAAATTCACCCCTCCACTTT. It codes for CASSIRDLRNSPLHF. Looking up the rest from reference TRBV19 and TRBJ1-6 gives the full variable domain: DGGITQSPKYLFRKEGQNVTLSCEQNLNHDAMYWYRQDPGQGLRLIYYSQIVNDFQKGDIAEGYSVSREKKESFPLTVTSAQKNPTAFYLCASSIRDLRNSPLHFGNGTRLTVT.